The clone carrying this TCR beta chain showed up just a few times. The sample comes from a study of patients and donors after allogeneic stem cell transplantation. TCRdb called the RT-PCR reads again in MiXCR, with one record for every CDR3 protein. The sample has more than 150,000 distinct CDR3 sequences; more than 35% are singletons. V was trimmed by 3 bases and J by 1 base, leaving 13 bases between them. The CDR3 length is 15 residues. CDR1 is LGHDT and CDR2 is YNNKEL in the germline V gene (reference sequence). Sequenced input: blood, either unsorted or a sorted T cell fraction (not recorded which). The genes are TRBV3-1 and TRBJ2-7, with a possible D match to TRBD1 (6 bases). The clonotype comes from a human donor who was either an allogeneic HSCT recipient or a stem cell or donor lymphocyte infusion donor (not recorded which). It is not recorded whose cells these are; they may come from a transplant donor. CDR3 sequence (DNA): TGTGCCAGCAGCCAGCGGACAGATCCATCCTACGAGCAGTACTTC. Residues: CASSQRTDPSYEQYF.